This T cell receptor beta chain was recovered during a study of blood T cell repertoires in COVID-19 (dated by TCRdb to the early 2020s). Background on the whole study: Collaborator samples came from the United States, Italy and Spain and covered acute and convalescent phases of COVID-19. The material from the prospective study consisted of cDNA or gDNA derived from T cells, B-cell-depleted T cells, or PBMCs. The dataset comprised deeply sampled blood TCRbeta repertoires from subjects exposed to, actively infected with, or recovered from COVID-19. The repertoires were released in a freely available public database intended as a resource for research on the immune response to SARS-CoV-2. The samples were drawn from two sources: the first 160 participants of the ongoing ImmuneRACE study, and 1,000 to 1,500 subjects contributed by 6 global collaborators. The sample metadata nearly always contained a de-identified subject ID, COVID-19 status, age in years and sex. HLA class I and class II types, where available, came from metadata supplied by the sample provider rather than from assay-based typing.

The germline V gene (reference sequence) sets CDR1 to MNHEY and CDR2 to SMNVEV. Ends trimmed: V by 1 base, J by 5 bases; bases unmatched to a gene: 5. Including cysteine and phenylalanine, the CDR3 has 15 amino acids. The kept DNA is CDR3 alone, 45 bases in frame from the first base. Of note for this clone: The antigen this receptor binds is unknown. No base-level quality is on record; no much larger clone is a single base apart.

Paper-wide results and their limitations: Clinical and demographic metadata were provided uncurated, with the amount varying by source and participant.

Whole blood was collected in K2EDTA tubes by collaborating institutions according to the institutions' own protocols. For TCRbeta analysis, collaborators shipped samples as frozen whole blood, isolated PBMCs, or DNA extracted from either of those sample types. The immunoSEQ Assay, a bias-controlled multiplex PCR, was used to amplify TCRbeta CDR3 regions from genomic DNA. The paper's data handling went like this. Nucleated cell counts per sample were estimated from amplification of reference gene primers within the assay. To quantify the absolute abundance of each unique TCRbeta CDR3 rearrangement, sequence reads were collapsed and filtered. For each sample, productive Simpson clonality was calculated as the square root of Simpson's diversity index over productive rearrangements. TCRdb retrieved this table from immuneACCESS and kept in-frame rearrangements only. Not all clones are present; in checked studies, unresolved V genes account for under half, and no reason is known for the remainder. Clonal size and the V and J genes are those of that table, whereas D and trimming came from the DNA. This sample holds fewer than 200,000 clones; approximately 90% were observed only once. 0.45% to 0.65% of the sample is held by the ten biggest clonotypes.

The chain was built from TRBV27 and TRBJ2-1; 7 middle bases align to TRBD1. The receptor comes from a man in his fifties or sixties with acute or convalescent COVID-19. The sample consisted of peripheral blood. CDR3 loop: CASSLLGQADNEQFF. In nucleotide form, the sequence is TGTGCCAGCAGTTTATTAGGACAGGCCGACAATGAGCAGTTCTTC.